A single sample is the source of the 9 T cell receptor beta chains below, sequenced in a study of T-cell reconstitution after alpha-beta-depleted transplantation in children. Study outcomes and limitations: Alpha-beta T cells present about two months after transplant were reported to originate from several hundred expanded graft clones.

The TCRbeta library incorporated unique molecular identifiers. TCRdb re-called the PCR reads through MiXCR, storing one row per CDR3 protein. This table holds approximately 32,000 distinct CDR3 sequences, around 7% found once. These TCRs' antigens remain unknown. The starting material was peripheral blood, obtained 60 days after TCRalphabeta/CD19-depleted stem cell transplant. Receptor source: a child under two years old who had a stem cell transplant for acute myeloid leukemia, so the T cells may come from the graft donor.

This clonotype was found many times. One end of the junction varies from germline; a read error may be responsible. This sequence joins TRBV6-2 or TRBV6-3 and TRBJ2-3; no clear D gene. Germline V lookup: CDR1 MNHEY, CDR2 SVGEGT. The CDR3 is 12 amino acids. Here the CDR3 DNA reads TGTGCCACCAGTATTCCCACAGATACGCAGTATTTT. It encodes CATSIPTDTQYF.

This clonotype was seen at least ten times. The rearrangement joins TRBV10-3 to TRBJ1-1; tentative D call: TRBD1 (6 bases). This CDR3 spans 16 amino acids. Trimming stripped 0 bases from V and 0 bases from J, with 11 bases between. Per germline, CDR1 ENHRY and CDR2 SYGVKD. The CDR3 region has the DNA TGTGCCATCAGTGAGTCCAATACAGGGTTGAACACTGAAGCTTTCTTT. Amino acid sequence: CAISESNTGLNTEAFF.

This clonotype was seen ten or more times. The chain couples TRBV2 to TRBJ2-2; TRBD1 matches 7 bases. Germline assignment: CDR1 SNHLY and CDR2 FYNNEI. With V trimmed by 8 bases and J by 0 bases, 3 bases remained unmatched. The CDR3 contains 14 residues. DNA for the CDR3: TGTGCCAGCCGGGACAGCGCGAACACCGGGGAGCTGTTTTTT. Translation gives CASRDSANTGELFF.

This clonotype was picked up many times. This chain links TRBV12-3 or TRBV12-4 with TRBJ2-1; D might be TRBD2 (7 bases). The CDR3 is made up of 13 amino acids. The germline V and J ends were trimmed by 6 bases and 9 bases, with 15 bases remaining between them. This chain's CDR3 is CASSLGRGGEQFF. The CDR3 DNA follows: TGTGCCAGCAGCCTGGGGAGGGGGGGTGAGCAGTTCTTC.

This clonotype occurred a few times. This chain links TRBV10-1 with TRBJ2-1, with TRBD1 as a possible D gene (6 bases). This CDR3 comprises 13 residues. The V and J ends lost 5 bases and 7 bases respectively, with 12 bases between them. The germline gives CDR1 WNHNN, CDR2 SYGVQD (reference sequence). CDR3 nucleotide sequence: TGCGCCAGCAGTCACATCCAGGGGAATGAGCAGTTCTTC. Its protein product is CASSHIQGNEQFF.

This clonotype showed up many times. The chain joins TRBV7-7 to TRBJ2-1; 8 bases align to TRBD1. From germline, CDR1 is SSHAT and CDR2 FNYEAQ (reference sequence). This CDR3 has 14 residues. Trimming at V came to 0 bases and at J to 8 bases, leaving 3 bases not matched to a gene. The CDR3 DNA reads TGTGCCAGCAGCTTAGCCGACAGGGGCTATGAGCAGTTCTTC. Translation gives CASSLADRGYEQFF.

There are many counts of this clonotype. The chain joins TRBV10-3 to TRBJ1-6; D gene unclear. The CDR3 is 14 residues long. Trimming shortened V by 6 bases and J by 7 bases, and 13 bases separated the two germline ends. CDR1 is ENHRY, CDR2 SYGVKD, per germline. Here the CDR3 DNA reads TGTGCCATCAGCCAGGATTTGGGGAATTCACCCCTCCACTTT. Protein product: CAISQDLGNSPLHF.

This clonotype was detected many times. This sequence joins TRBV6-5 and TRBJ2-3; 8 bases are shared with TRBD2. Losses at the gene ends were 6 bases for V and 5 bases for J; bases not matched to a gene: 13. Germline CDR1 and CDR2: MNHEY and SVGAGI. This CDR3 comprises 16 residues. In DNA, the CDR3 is TGTGCCAGCAGCCCTATAGCGGGACCAGGAATAGATACGCAGTATTTT. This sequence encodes CASSPIAGPGIDTQYF.

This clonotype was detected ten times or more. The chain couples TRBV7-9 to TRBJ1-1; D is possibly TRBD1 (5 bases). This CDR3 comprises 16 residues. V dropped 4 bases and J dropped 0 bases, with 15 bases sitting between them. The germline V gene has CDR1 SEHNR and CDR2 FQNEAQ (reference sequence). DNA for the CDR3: TGTGCCAGCAGCTCCTCCCGGGGCAACATGAACACTGAAGCTTTCTTT. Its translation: CASSSSRGNMNTEAFF.